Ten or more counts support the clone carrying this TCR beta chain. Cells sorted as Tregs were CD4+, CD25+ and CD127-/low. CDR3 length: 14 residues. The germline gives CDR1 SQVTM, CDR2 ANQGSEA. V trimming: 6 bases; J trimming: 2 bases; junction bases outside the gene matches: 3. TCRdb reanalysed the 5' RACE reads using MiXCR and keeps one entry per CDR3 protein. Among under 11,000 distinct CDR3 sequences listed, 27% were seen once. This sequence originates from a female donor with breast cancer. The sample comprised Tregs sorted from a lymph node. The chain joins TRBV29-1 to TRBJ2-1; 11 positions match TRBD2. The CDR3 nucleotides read TGCAGCGTGTCGGGACTAGCGGCCTACAATGAGCAGTTCTTC. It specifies CSVSGLAAYNEQFF.